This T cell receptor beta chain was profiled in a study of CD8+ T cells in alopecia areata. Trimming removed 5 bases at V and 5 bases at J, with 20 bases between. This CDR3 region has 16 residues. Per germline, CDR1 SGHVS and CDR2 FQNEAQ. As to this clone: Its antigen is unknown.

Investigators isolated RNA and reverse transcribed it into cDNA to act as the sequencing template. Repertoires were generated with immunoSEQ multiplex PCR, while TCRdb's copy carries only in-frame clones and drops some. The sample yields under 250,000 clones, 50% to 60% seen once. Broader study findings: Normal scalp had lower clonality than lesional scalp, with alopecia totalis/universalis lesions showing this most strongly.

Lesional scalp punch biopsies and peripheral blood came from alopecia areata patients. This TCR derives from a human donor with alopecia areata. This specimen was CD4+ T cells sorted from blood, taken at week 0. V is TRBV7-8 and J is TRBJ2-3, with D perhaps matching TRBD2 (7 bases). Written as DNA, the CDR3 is TGTGCCAGCAGCCCCCAGAGGGGGGGTGGAATAGATACGCAGTATTTT. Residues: CASSPQRGGGIDTQYF.